These T cell receptor beta chains were read from a single sample in a study of blood T cell repertoires in COVID-19. Sequencing was performed with immunoSEQ multiplex PCR; in TCRdb, only in-frame clones are kept and a portion is missing. The sample holds hundreds of thousands of clones; more than 60% are singletons and the top ten take roughly 4%. The sample was peripheral blood. All receptors come from a middle-aged woman with active or convalescent COVID-19. CDR3s include the opening cysteine and the closing phenylalanine or tryptophan. Fields, in order: V gene, J gene, clone size, D gene, CDR3 DNA, CDR3 protein. The D gene is left open where the match is weak. The size of a clone is reported for some rows only, either as once, few or many, or as a class for expanded clones.

V gene: TRBV29-1; J gene: TRBJ1-6; clone size: -; D gene: -; CDR3 DNA: TGCAGCGTTGGGACAAATAATTCACCCCTCCACTTT; CDR3 protein: CSVGTNNSPLHF
V gene: TRBV28; J gene: TRBJ1-1; clone size: -; D gene: TRBD1; CDR3 DNA: TGTGCCAGCAGTCTCTCAGACAGGGGGACTGAAGCTTTCTTT; CDR3 protein: CASSLSDRGTEAFF
V gene: TRBV4-1; J gene: TRBJ1-1; clone size: -; D gene: TRBD1; CDR3 DNA: TGCGCCAGCAGCCGGCGACAGGGTGGGAACACTGAAGCTTTCTTT; CDR3 protein: CASSRRQGGNTEAFF
V gene: TRBV9; J gene: TRBJ2-2; clone size: -; D gene: -; CDR3 DNA: TGTGCCAGCAGCCCCTACCGTACCGGGGAGCTGTTTTTT; CDR3 protein: CASSPYRTGELFF
V gene: TRBV5-1; J gene: TRBJ2-4; clone size: -; D gene: -; CDR3 DNA: TGCGCCAGCAGCTTGGTGCGGGGAGAGGGGGCCAAAAACATTCAGTACTTC; CDR3 protein: CASSLVRGEGAKNIQYF
V gene: TRBV6-4; J gene: TRBJ2-3; clone size: -; D gene: -; CDR3 DNA: TGTGCCAGCAGCCCACGCGGCGGCGTAAGCACAGATACGCAGTATTTT; CDR3 protein: CASSPRGGVSTDTQYF
V gene: TRBV21-1; J gene: TRBJ2-3; clone size: -; D gene: -; CDR3 DNA: TGTGCCAGCAGCAAACCCCGACTAGCGGGGGATACCGCTTTCACAGATACGCAGTATTTT; CDR3 protein: CASSKPRLAGDTAFTDTQYF
V gene: TRBV5-5; J gene: TRBJ1-1; clone size: -; D gene: TRBD1; CDR3 DNA: TGTGCCAGCAGCTCCTCAGGGGGCCCGGGTGTAACTGAAGCTTTCTTT; CDR3 protein: CASSSSGGPGVTEAFF
V gene: TRBV18; J gene: TRBJ2-6; clone size: -; D gene: -; CDR3 DNA: TGTGCCAGCTCACCAACAGGGTCTTCTGGGGCCAACGTCCTGACTTTC; CDR3 protein: CASSPTGSSGANVLTF
V gene: TRBV2; J gene: TRBJ2-7; clone size: -; D gene: -; CDR3 DNA: TGTGCCAGCAGTGAAATTCCACAGGGACAGCAGTACTTC; CDR3 protein: CASSEIPQGQQYF
V gene: TRBV6-4; J gene: TRBJ2-6; clone size: -; D gene: TRBD1; CDR3 DNA: TGTGCCAGCAGCGAAATGGGGACAGGGCCCTCTGGGGCCAACGTCCTGACTTTC; CDR3 protein: CASSEMGTGPSGANVLTF
V gene: TRBV4-1; J gene: TRBJ1-2; clone size: -; D gene: TRBD1; CDR3 DNA: TGCGCCAGCAGGCAAACAGGGGCCTATGGCTACACCTTC; CDR3 protein: CASRQTGAYGYTF
V gene: TRBV6-5; J gene: TRBJ1-2; clone size: -; D gene: TRBD1; CDR3 DNA: TGTGCCAGCAGTTCCCGACAGGGCTATGGCTACACCTTC; CDR3 protein: CASSSRQGYGYTF
V gene: TRBV5-4; J gene: TRBJ2-2; clone size: -; D gene: -; CDR3 DNA: TGTGCCAGCAGCCCCGGGGGTTCCACGAACACCGGGGAGCTGTTTTTT; CDR3 protein: CASSPGGSTNTGELFF
V gene: TRBV9; J gene: TRBJ2-2; clone size: -; D gene: -; CDR3 DNA: TGTGCCAGCAGCGTGGGTACAGCGAACACCGGGGAGCTGTTTTTT; CDR3 protein: CASSVGTANTGELFF
V gene: TRBV4-2; J gene: TRBJ2-6; clone size: -; D gene: -; CDR3 DNA: TGTGCCAGCAGCCTTCCAGGCTCTGGGGCCAACGTCCTGACTTTC; CDR3 protein: CASSLPGSGANVLTF
V gene: TRBV5-8; J gene: TRBJ1-6; clone size: few; D gene: -; CDR3 DNA: TGTGCCAGCAGCTATACAGGGACTTCACCCCTCCACTTT; CDR3 protein: CASSYTGTSPLHF
V gene: TRBV7-9; J gene: TRBJ1-5; clone size: once; D gene: -; CDR3 DNA: TGTGCCAGCAGCTTAAGGGCGGGGGTAGATCAGCCCCAGCATTTT; CDR3 protein: CASSLRAGVDQPQHF